The rows below give T cell receptor beta chains drawn from one sample of a study of T cell clones after liver transplantation. Produced via immunoSEQ multiplex PCR; TCRdb's table is partial and in-frame only. The sample has about 120,000 clones, less than 95% seen once; the top ten hold around 0.8%. The sample here was CD4+ T cells from blood, taken 12 months after liver transplant. The source of these receptors is a human patient who received a liver transplant. Some T cells may arise from the graft donor. The CDR3 runs from the conserved cysteine through the conserved F or W. The D gene is left open where the match is weak. Clone size, where shown, is once, few, many, or a class for clones that have expanded.

d_call clone_size j_call v_call cdr3_aa cdr3_nt
. once TRBJ2-3 TRBV20-1 CSAPNLSIQYF TGCAGTGCTCCAAACCTTAGTATCCAGTATTTT
TRBD1 once TRBJ2-7 TRBV28 CASSSYDRGKGEQYF TGTGCCAGCAGTTCCTACGACAGGGGTAAGGGCGAGCAGTACTTC
TRBD2 . TRBJ2-5 TRBV5-1 CASSLELAGQETQYF TGCGCCAGCAGCTTGGAACTAGCGGGGCAAGAGACCCAGTACTTC
. . TRBJ2-5 TRBV7-2 CASSAVLPRETQYF TGTGCCAGCAGCGCTGTGCTGCCAAGAGAGACCCAGTACTTC
. . TRBJ1-4 TRBV28 CASSEITGLPNGEKLFF TGTGCCAGCAGCGAAATAACCGGGTTACCAAATGGTGAAAAACTGTTTTTT
TRBD1 . TRBJ2-3 TRBV5-1 CASSLATQGGSDTQYF TGCGCCAGCAGCTTGGCCACACAGGGGGGCTCAGATACGCAGTATTTT
. . TRBJ2-7 TRBV5-4 CASSLGLQGLDEQYF TGTGCCAGCAGCTTGGGTTTACAGGGTTTGGACGAGCAGTACTTC
. . TRBJ2-1 TRBV7-2 CASSLFLAQNQEQFF TGTGCCAGCAGCTTATTCCTAGCGCAAAACCAGGAGCAGTTCTTC
TRBD2 . TRBJ2-7 TRBV19 CASSMEVLAGGPSYEQYF TGTGCCAGTAGTATGGAGGTCCTAGCGGGAGGGCCGTCGTACGAGCAGTACTTC
TRBD2 . TRBJ2-3 TRBV6-1 CASSESASGGGYIADTQYF TGTGCCAGCAGTGAATCGGCTAGCGGGGGGGGATATATCGCAGATACGCAGTATTTT
. . TRBJ2-1 TRBV19 CASRSQATTGPYNEQFF TGTGCCAGTAGATCTCAGGCTACAACCGGGCCCTACAATGAGCAGTTCTTC
TRBD1 . TRBJ2-5 TRBV6-1 CASNPDRALETQYF TGTGCCAGCAACCCCGACAGGGCCCTGGAGACCCAGTACTTC
TRBD2 . TRBJ2-7 TRBV29-1 CSVNGLAGTYEQYF TGCAGCGTTAATGGACTAGCGGGAACCTACGAGCAGTACTTC
. . TRBJ2-3 TRBV11-1 CASSLVHGSAGTDTQYF TGTGCCAGCAGCTTAGTTCACGGGAGTGCGGGCACAGATACGCAGTATTTT
TRBD1 . TRBJ2-7 TRBV5-1 CASSGAQGAYEQYF TGCGCCAGCAGCGGGGCACAGGGGGCTTACGAGCAGTACTTC
. . TRBJ2-5 TRBV5-1 CASSLGQETQYF TGCGCCAGCAGCTTGGGTCAAGAGACCCAGTACTTC
. . TRBJ2-3 TRBV5-1 CASSLDRPPPDTQYF TGCGCCAGCAGCTTGGACCGCCCCCCCCCAGATACGCAGTATTTT
TRBD2 . TRBJ2-5 TRBV19 CASSISRLAGETQYF TGTGCCAGTAGTATCTCCAGACTAGCCGGTGAGACCCAGTACTTC
. . TRBJ1-2 TRBV19 CASSVDSSIYSGYTF TGTGCCAGTAGCGTGGACAGTTCTATTTATTCTGGCTACACCTTC
. . TRBJ1-1 TRBV10-1 CASSAAPVAEAFF TGCGCCAGCAGTGCTGCCCCGGTAGCTGAAGCTTTCTTT
. . TRBJ1-1 TRBV7-2 CASSRVGVDSEAFF TGTGCCAGCAGCCGAGTGGGGGTTGACTCTGAAGCTTTCTTT
. . TRBJ2-7 TRBV6-5 CASSYHTDAEQYF TGTGCCAGCAGTTACCACACGGACGCCGAGCAGTACTTC
. . TRBJ2-7 TRBV21-1 CASSKGPLNSCGHSYEQYF TGTGCCAGCAGCAAAGGTCCGCTTAACTCTTGCGGCCACTCCTACGAGCAGTACTTC